This T cell receptor (beta chain) was observed in a study of CD8+CD57+ T cells in acquired aplastic anemia. Study information: Across the sorted CD4+ and CD8+ cells, DNA amounts averaged roughly 3 ug.

Template material for TCR beta VDJ and CDR3 profiling consisted of genomic DNA. MiXCR, run by TCRdb on the reads, gives a single entry per CDR3 protein. The table records some 160,000 distinct CDR3 sequences, less than 50% of them present only once. An expansion of CD8+CD57+ cells by flow cytometry had been shown in patients chosen for sequencing. With regard to this clonotype: One end of the junction varies from germline; a read error may be responsible.

Sequencing input: sorted CD4+, CD8+, or CD8+CD57+ T cells (not recorded which) from PBMCs. The clonotype was recovered from a human donor with aplastic anemia.

CDR3 residues: CAITGGVGYGYIF. The CDR3 coding sequence is TGTGCCATCACGGGAGGGGTTGGCTATGGCTACATCTTC. The rearrangement uses TRBV10-3 and TRBJ1-2, with D perhaps matching TRBD1 (5 bases). The CDR3 loop spans 13 amino acids. In germline, CDR1 is ENHRY, CDR2 SYGVKD.